The T cell receptor (beta chain) under discussion was sequenced for a study of shared clonotypes between healthy human individuals. Investigators divided CD4+ cells into CD45RA+ naive and CD45RA-negative memory subsets. Germline-derived CDR1 and CDR2 are SGHRS and YFSETQ. The V end lost 0 bases, the J end lost 2 bases, and 9 bases lay between the germline ends. The CDR3 extends over 16 amino acids. In the sorted-subset replicate PCRs, around 0.2 ug DNA, 25,000 to 30,000 T cell genomes, was used. TCRdb's table, derived via immunoSEQ multiplex PCR, lists solely in-frame clones and lacks some. The sample lists some 900,000 clones; 76% were seen once.

The origin of this receptor is a man aged 18-30 years in good health. The source material was memory CD4+ T cells sorted from blood. The subset: CD45RA-negative fraction. V and J are TRBV5-1 and TRBJ2-6; no definite D call. The CDR3 loop is CASSLGQEAGANVLTF. The CDR3, as DNA: TGCGCCAGCAGCTTGGGTCAAGAAGCTGGGGCCAACGTCCTGACTTTC.